The sequence of this T cell receptor (beta chain) was determined in a study of T-cell memory formation after mild COVID-19. Study-level information: TCR clusters were mostly confined to one donor each. Findings and caveats of the study: CD4+ contracting clones were mainly CM and EM; CD8+ ones, EMRA.

This clonotype came up many times. Antigen specificity is unknown. Barcoded TCR alpha and TCR beta cDNA libraries with UMIs came from 5'RACE using constant-segment primers. In TCRdb, the 5' RACE reads were re-called with MiXCR into one record per CDR3 protein. The sample includes around 200,000 distinct CDR3 sequences, around 16% of them seen just once. CDR3 length equals 19 residues. Germline assignment: CDR1 MNHNS and CDR2 SASEGT. The V segment lost 0 bases and the J segment 0 bases; nucleotides outside the gene matches: 9. The TCR was taken from an adult woman who had mild COVID-19 (a few samples of this study predate the infection). Cell type and time point are not known. Material: PBMCs or a T cell subset sorted from them (not recorded which). This sequence joins TRBV6-1 and TRBJ2-2; 8 bases map to TRBD2. CDR3 DNA sequence: TGTGCCAGCAGTGAAGCGGGTTCGGGACTAGGGGCGAACACCGGGGAGCTGTTTTTT. Translating gives CASSEAGSGLGANTGELFF.